The 7 T cell receptor beta chains presented below share a single source sample, sequenced in a study of cytomegalovirus exposure and HLA in healthy donors. PCR employed 60 Vbeta and 13 Jbeta primers. TCRdb's copy holds only in-frame clones and misses some; the assay was immunoSEQ multiplex PCR. The data contain under 150,000 clones, about 80% of them singletons. Sequencing was done on a sample of PBMCs. The receptors come from a woman in her 30s in good health and CMV-seropositive.

The chain couples TRBV5-1 to TRBJ2-3; no reliable D call. The germline gives CDR1 SGHRS, CDR2 YFSETQ. Trimming pared 4 bases from V and 0 bases from J, leaving 9 bases between. The CDR3 runs to 14 residues. CDR3 protein: CASSLGYSTDTQYF. DNA for the CDR3: TGCGCCAGCAGCCTCGGGTATAGCACAGATACGCAGTATTTT.

This chain connects TRBV7-9 to TRBJ1-2; a weak D match, TRBD1 (5 bases). Trimming shortened V by 5 bases and J by 4 bases, and 20 bases separated the two germline ends. CDR3 size: 16 residues. Germline V gives CDR1 SEHNR, CDR2 FQNEAQ (reference sequence). The CDR3 sequence: CASSPPQGAGTYGYTF. In DNA form, the CDR3 reads TGTGCCAGCAGCCCCCCTCAAGGGGCAGGTACCTATGGCTACACCTTC.

The sample holds a few counts of this clone. This chain joins TRBV7-9 and TRBJ1-4; tentatively, D is TRBD1 (5 bases). V lost 3 bases to trimming and J lost 8 bases, with 13 bases between them. Germline V gene lookup returns CDR1 SEHNR and CDR2 FQNEAQ (reference sequence). This CDR3 is 14 amino acids long. CDR3 sequence (DNA): TGTGCCAGCAGCTTGCACGGAGGGGCCGAAAAACTGTTTTTT. Its protein is CASSLHGGAEKLFF.

Comments on this clone: An end of the junction does not agree with germline; a read error may underlie this. CDR3 DNA: TGTGCCAGCAGCGTACCCGGGACAGGGGGCGTCTTC. This sequence encodes CASSVPGTGGVF. The chain is built from TRBV5-6 and TRBJ2-1; 12 nucleotides line up with TRBD1. Germline V gives CDR1 SGHDT, CDR2 YYEEEE. This CDR3 region has 12 residues.

The chain employs TRBV7-8 and TRBJ1-1; tentative D call: TRBD1 (5 bases). The CDR3 runs to 12 residues. Trimming left V 6 bases short and J 8 bases short, with 13 bases between. Germline V gene data show CDR1 as SGHVS and CDR2 as FQNEAQ. CDR3 region: CASSLTAREAFF. The CDR3 nucleotides are TGTGCCAGCAGTCTGACAGCCAGAGAAGCTTTCTTT.

Note on this clone: Within the sample, other DNA sequences also encode this same CDR3. The chain joins TRBV2 to TRBJ1-1; 7 bases fit TRBD1. The CDR3 is 14 amino acids. The J segment lost 2 bases and the V segment lost 3 bases, leaving 3 bases of the junction unmatched. Germline-derived CDR1 and CDR2 are SNHLY and FYNNEI. The CDR3 DNA sequence: TGTGCCAGCAGTGAGCAGGGGGTCAACACTGAAGCTTTCTTT. Protein: CASSEQGVNTEAFF.

This chain links TRBV30 with TRBJ2-7, with D hard to call. The CDR3 totals 13 residues. Deletions cut 3 bases from V and 5 bases from J, with 14 bases between. Germline V gives CDR1 GTSNPN, CDR2 SVGIG (reference sequence). CDR3 region: CAWRFSRTNEQYF. CDR3 nucleotides: TGTGCCTGGAGGTTTTCGAGAACCAACGAGCAGTACTTC.